This TCR beta chain was retrieved from a study of blood T cell repertoires in COVID-19. Study overall: Samples representing acute and convalescent COVID-19 were sourced from the United States, Italy and Spain.

Clones were read by immunoSEQ multiplex PCR, and TCRdb kept only the in-frame ones, dropping some. The sample includes about 150,000 clones, approximately 80% of them seen just once. The germline CDR1 and CDR2 sequences are LNHDA and SQIVND (reference sequence). After removal of 4 bases from V and 0 bases from J, the junction contained 3 bases not matched to a gene. The length of the CDR3 is 15 residues. This TCR came from a woman aged 80 or over with acute or convalescent COVID-19. The sample consisted of peripheral blood. This chain links TRBV19 with TRBJ2-1, with 7 bases aligning to TRBD2. The CDR3 reads CASSTAGSSYNEQFF. As DNA, the CDR3 is TGTGCCAGTAGTACAGCGGGGAGCTCCTACAATGAGCAGTTCTTC.